This T cell receptor (beta chain) appears in the sequencing data of a study (dated by TCRdb to between 2015 and 2016). From cysteine to phenylalanine, the CDR3 is 15 amino acids long. The CDR3 DNA has 45 bases and is translated from base 1. At the junction V is shortened by 5 bases and J by 2 bases, with 16 bases in between. The CDR1 and CDR2 encoded by the germline V gene (reference sequence) are MNHEY and SMNVEV. This clonotype was detected a few times. No cognate antigen has been identified for it. No quality values exist for individual bases; no much larger clone is one base distant. The library was obtained by RT-PCR. These reads were obtained on an Illumina MiSeq. TCRdb's own reprocessing of the public reads used fastp at Q25 and MiXCR and kept productive beta chains. Rows matching on CDR3 protein sequence are summarized as one entry with the most common DNA and genes. Within this sample are almost 700,000 distinct CDR3 sequences, with 12% to 15% of them counted one time only. The biggest ten clones account for roughly 3.9% of the sample.

Recombination linked TRBV27 to TRBJ2-7; the D region possibly corresponds to TRBD1 (6 bases align). This receptor was obtained from a female donor in good health, serving as a healthy control. The sample was memory CD4+ T cells from blood. The nucleotide sequence is given as TGTGCCAGCAGTCTCGGACAGAACCTTCCCTACGAGCAGTACTTC. Its protein product is CASSLGQNLPYEQYF.